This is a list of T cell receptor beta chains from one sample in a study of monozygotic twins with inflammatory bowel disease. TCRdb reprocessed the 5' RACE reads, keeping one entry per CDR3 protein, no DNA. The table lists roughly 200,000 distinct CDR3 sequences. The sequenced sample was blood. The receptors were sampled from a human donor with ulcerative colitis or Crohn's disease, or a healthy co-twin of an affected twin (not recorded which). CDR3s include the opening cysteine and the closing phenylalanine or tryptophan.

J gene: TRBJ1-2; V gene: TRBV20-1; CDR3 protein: CSATSGQTNYGYTF
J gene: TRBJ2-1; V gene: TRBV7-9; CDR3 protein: CAGRTEAYNEQFF
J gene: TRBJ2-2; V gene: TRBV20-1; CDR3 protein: CSARDSSDSRVNTGELFF
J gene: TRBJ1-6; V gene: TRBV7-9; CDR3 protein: CASSFDPDRRNVLHF
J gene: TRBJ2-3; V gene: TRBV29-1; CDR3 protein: CSGQSTDTQYF
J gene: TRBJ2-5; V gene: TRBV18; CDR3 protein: CASSPRAGWEETQYF
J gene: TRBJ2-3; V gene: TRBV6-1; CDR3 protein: CASSKLRGGGTDTQYF
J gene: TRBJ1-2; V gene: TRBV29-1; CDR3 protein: CSVEDGGFSNYGYTF
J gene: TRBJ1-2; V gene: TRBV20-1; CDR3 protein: CSARDGSAGETVRYTF
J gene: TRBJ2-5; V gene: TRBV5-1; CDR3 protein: CASSLGGGIETQYF
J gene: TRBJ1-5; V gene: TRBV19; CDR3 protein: CASSIVVGGNQPQHF
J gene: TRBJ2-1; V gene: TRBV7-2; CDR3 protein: CASSLALDGAPSYNEQFF
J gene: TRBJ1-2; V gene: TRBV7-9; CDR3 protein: CASSQEFPSYGYTF
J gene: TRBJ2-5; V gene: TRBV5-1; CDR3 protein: CASSFSQAQETQYF
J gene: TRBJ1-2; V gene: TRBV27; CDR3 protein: CASSRGQANYGYTF
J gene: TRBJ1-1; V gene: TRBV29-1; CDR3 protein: CSVASGEWDRGQNTEAFF
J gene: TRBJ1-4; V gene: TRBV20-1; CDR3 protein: CSARDRRTANEKLFF
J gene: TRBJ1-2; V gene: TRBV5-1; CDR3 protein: CASSSANSGQADYGYTF
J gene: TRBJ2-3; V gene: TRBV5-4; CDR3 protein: CASGTSGNTDTQYF
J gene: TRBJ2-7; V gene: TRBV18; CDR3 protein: CASSPPELSSSYEQYF
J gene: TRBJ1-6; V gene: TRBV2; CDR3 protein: CASSVRSNNSPLHF
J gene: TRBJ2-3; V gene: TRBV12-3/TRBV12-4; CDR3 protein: CASSFGIDTQYF
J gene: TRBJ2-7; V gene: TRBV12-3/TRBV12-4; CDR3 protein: CASTGTRGRRQYF
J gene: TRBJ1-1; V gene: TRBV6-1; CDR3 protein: CASSPTGLIIMNTEAFF
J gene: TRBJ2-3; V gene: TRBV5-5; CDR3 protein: CASSLLAANTDTQYF
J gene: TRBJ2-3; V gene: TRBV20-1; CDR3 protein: CSASGSDGSSTDTQYF
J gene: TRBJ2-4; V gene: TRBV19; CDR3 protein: CASQKLSGKNIQYF
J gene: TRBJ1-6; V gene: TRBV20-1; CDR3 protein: CSAPDDYALHF
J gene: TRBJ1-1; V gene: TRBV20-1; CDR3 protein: CSARVPGTTVAFF
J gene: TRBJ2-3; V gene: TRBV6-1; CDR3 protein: CASRSGTGWTDTQYF
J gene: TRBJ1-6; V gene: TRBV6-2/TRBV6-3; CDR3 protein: CASSYLRWGKPGRPNSPLHF
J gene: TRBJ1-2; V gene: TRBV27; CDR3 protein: CASSPRTDYYGYTF
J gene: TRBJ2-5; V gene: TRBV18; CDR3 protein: CASSPGTGGETQYF
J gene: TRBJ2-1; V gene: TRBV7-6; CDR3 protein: CASSLGGDTYNEQFF
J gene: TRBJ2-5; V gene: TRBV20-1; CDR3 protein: CSASAGTGAQGAQYF
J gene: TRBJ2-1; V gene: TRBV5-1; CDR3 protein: CASSPARDAEQFF
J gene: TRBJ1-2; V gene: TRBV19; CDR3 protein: CASRTGTGRGYTF
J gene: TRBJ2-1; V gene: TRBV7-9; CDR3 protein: CASSQQGGHYHSEQFF
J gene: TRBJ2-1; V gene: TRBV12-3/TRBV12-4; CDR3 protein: CASKSGRGRWNEQFF
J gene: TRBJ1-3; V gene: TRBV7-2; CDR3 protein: CASSTQGFLSGNTIYF
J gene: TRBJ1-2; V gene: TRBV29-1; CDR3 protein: CSATDVYGYTF
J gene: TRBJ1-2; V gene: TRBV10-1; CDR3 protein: CASSRELDYGYTF
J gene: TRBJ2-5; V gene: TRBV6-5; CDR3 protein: CASSTGETQYF
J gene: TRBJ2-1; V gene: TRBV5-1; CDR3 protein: CASSSLAGGPSEQFF
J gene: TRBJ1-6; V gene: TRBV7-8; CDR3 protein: CASSLVGLGSPLHF
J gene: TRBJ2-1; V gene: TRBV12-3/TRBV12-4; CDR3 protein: CASSSGVSSYNEQFF
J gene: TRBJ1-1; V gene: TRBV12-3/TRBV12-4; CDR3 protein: CASWDRLNTEAFF
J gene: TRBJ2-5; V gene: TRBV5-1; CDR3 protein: CASSSLQGAPQETQYF
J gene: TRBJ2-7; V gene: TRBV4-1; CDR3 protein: CASSQTSAYSYEQYF
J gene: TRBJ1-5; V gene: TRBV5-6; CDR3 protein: CASSLALGQSNQPQHF
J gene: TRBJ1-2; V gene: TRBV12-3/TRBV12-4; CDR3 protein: CASSSGTGDLNYGYTF
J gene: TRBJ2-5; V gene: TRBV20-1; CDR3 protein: CSANGTPGRQETQYF
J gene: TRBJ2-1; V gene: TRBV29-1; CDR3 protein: CSGRQRGPNEQFF